This T cell receptor (beta chain) was found in a study of blood T cell repertoires in COVID-19. Study as a whole: Italy, Spain and the United States were the sources of the convalescent and acute COVID-19 samples. The cDNA or gDNA used as material had been derived from T cells, B-cell-depleted T cells, or PBMCs.

Germline-derived CDR1 and CDR2 are SNHLY and FYNNEI. Trimming removed 6 bases from V and 4 bases from J; junction bases left unmatched: 8. The CDR3 spans 15 residues. This clone was detected a few times. Recovery among Cohort 3 donors was established by two negative PCRs, clearance, or symptom resolution. The method was immunoSEQ multiplex PCR; TCRdb's version includes in-frame clones alone and lacks a portion of them. The sample holds around 58,000 clones; 88% are singletons and the top ten take 10%. The chain links TRBV2 to TRBJ1-5, with 8 bases that match TRBD1. The TCR originated in a woman in her forties who had recovered from COVID-19. Sample: PBMCs or T cells enriched from blood (not recorded which). DNA of the CDR3: TGTGCCAGCAGAGCCGACAGGGGACTGAATCAGCCCCAGCATTTT. Protein: CASRADRGLNQPQHF.